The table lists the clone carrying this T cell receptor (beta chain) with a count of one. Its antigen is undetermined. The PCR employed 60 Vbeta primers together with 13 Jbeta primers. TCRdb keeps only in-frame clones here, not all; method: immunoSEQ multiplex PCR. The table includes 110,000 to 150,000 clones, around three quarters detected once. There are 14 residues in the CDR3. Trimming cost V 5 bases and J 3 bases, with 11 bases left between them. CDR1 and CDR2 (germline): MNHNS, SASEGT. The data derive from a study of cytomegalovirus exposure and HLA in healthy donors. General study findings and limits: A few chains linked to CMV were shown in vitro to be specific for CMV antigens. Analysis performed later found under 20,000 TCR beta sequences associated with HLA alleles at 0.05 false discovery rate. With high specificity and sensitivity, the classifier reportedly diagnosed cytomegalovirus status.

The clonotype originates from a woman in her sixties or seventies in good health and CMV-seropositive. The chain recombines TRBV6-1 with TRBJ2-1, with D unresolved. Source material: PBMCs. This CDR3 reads CASSFELVYNEQFF. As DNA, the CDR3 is TGTGCCAGCAGTTTCGAGCTAGTCTACAATGAGCAGTTCTTC.